This is a list of T cell receptor beta chains from one sample in a study of cytomegalovirus exposure and HLA in healthy donors. The protocol was immunoSEQ multiplex PCR, while the TCRdb copy is restricted to in-frame clones and leaves out a portion. This repertoire shows approximately 78,000 clones, 60% to 75% found once; its top ten account for roughly a fifth. Source material: PBMCs. The receptors stem from a man between 35 and 55 years old in good health and CMV-seropositive. CDR3s include the opening cysteine and the closing phenylalanine or tryptophan. D genes are given only for firm matches. Clone sizes are given selectively: once, few, many, or a class where the clone is expanded.

j_call d_call clone_size v_call cdr3_aa cdr3_nt
TRBJ2-3 TRBD2 few TRBV5-6 CASSGRGGDTQYF TGTGCCAGCAGTGGGAGGGGTGGAGATACGCAGTATTTT
TRBJ1-4 . . TRBV27 CASSIRETPGKLFF TGTGCCAGCTCGATCAGGGAAACTCCTGGAAAACTGTTTTTT
TRBJ2-3 . . TRBV7-2 CASSLGQTAGDTQYF TGTGCCAGCAGCTTAGGGCAGACCGCGGGAGATACGCAGTATTTT
TRBJ2-7 . few TRBV29-1 CSVLPAGVGYEQYF TGCAGCGTTCTACCCGCAGGGGTGGGCTACGAGCAGTACTTC
TRBJ1-4 TRBD1 . TRBV29-1 CSVEDRTQGQGEKLFF TGCAGCGTTGAAGATCGAACACAGGGACAGGGCGAAAAACTGTTTTTT
TRBJ1-2 TRBD1 . TRBV27 CASSQGARYGYTF TGTGCCAGCAGTCAGGGGGCGCGATATGGCTACACCTTC
TRBJ2-7 . . TRBV6-5 CASKLRGRGTYEQYF TGTGCCTCCAAACTGAGGGGCAGGGGAACCTACGAGCAGTACTTC
TRBJ2-3 TRBD2 . TRBV4-1 CASSLSLLAGALTDTQYF TGCGCCAGCAGCCTGTCCCTCTTAGCGGGGGCCCTCACAGATACGCAGTATTTT
TRBJ2-6 . . TRBV15 CATRNYRDGNVLTF TGTGCCACCAGGAACTACAGGGATGGCAACGTCCTGACTTTC
TRBJ1-6 . . TRBV5-1 CASSFGQFESPLHF TGCGCCAGCAGCTTTGGGCAGTTTGAATCCCCCCTCCACTTT
TRBJ2-7 . . TRBV28 CASSSRRDFPHEQYF TGTGCCAGCAGTTCCCGCCGGGACTTCCCTCACGAGCAGTACTTC
TRBJ1-5 . . TRBV9 CASSVGGGRNQPQHF TGTGCCAGCAGCGTAGGGGGGGGCCGCAATCAGCCCCAGCATTTT
TRBJ2-1 . . TRBV2 CASSAGQMFPTSSYNEQFF TGTGCCAGCAGCGCCGGACAGATGTTTCCCACCAGCTCCTACAATGAGCAGTTCTTC
TRBJ1-1 . . TRBV29-1 CSVEWGHTEAFF TGCAGCGTTGAATGGGGGCACACTGAAGCTTTCTTT
TRBJ2-3 . . TRBV19 CASSRGLTDTQYF TGTGCCAGTAGTAGGGGACTCACAGATACGCAGTATTTT
TRBJ1-1 . . TRBV5-4 CASSLFPGGMNTEAFF TGTGCCAGCAGCTTATTCCCCGGGGGAATGAACACTGAAGCTTTCTTT
TRBJ1-5 . . TRBV6-5 CASSYTGAQPQHF TGTGCCAGCAGTTATACTGGGGCTCAGCCCCAGCATTTT
TRBJ2-7 . . TRBV27 CASSGVAAEQYF TGTGCCAGCTCAGGGGTTGCAGCCGAGCAGTACTTC
TRBJ1-2 TRBD1 . TRBV7-6 CASSEDRGHYYGYTF TGTGCCAGCAGCGAGGACAGGGGCCATTACTATGGCTACACCTTC
TRBJ2-1 . . TRBV5-6 CASSSGFNEQFF TGTGCCAGCAGCTCAGGGTTCAATGAGCAGTTCTTC
TRBJ1-1 TRBD1 . TRBV6-6 CASWRGQGGSTEAFF TGTGCCAGCTGGAGAGGGCAGGGGGGCAGCACTGAAGCTTTCTTT
TRBJ1-4 . once TRBV28 CASSFGPEGGEKLFF TGTGCCAGCAGTTTTGGGCCCGAAGGTGGGGAAAAACTGTTTTTT
TRBJ1-5 . . TRBV6-5 CASRPVNQPQHF TGTGCCAGCAGACCAGTCAATCAGCCCCAGCATTTT
TRBJ1-1 . . TRBV7-3 CASSLQENTEAFF TGTGCCAGCAGCTTGCAGGAGAACACTGAAGCTTTCTTT
TRBJ1-4 TRBD1 . TRBV15 CATSKGQGEGEKLFF TGTGCCACTTCTAAGGGACAGGGAGAGGGGGAAAAACTGTTTTTT
TRBJ1-2 TRBD1 . TRBV11-2 CASSPGQGYYGYTF TGTGCCAGCAGCCCTGGACAGGGTTACTATGGCTACACCTTC
TRBJ2-1 . few TRBV6-1 CASRGTSQFF TGTGCCAGCAGGGGGACTTCGCAGTTCTTC
TRBJ1-2 . . TRBV6-5 CASSDWGQNYGYTF TGTGCCAGCAGTGATTGGGGACAAAACTATGGCTACACCTTC
TRBJ2-1 . . TRBV7-2 CASSLDRDHEQFF TGTGCCAGCAGCTTAGACAGGGACCATGAGCAGTTCTTC
TRBJ1-4 . . TRBV4-3 CASSQDLGKGANEKLFF TGCGCCAGCAGCCAAGATCTAGGGAAGGGAGCTAATGAAAAACTGTTTTTT
TRBJ2-2 . . TRBV7-8 CASSIRQDTGELFF TGTGCCAGCAGTATAAGACAGGACACCGGGGAGCTGTTTTTT
TRBJ2-1 TRBD2 once TRBV5-1 CASRPTGLVYNEQFF TGCGCCAGCCGCCCGACGGGACTAGTTTACAATGAGCAGTTCTTC
TRBJ1-1 . once TRBV10-1 CASHYMNTEAFF TGCGCCAGCCATTACATGAACACTGAAGCTTTCTTT
TRBJ1-3 . . TRBV6-1 CASSRESGNTIYF TGTGCCAGCAGTCGGGAATCTGGAAACACCATATATTTT
TRBJ1-1 . once TRBV4-3 CASSQDPQGGNTEAFF TGCGCCAGCAGCCAAGATCCCCAGGGAGGGAACACTGAAGCTTTCTTT
TRBJ2-7 . . TRBV19 CASKYGTQAYEQYF TGTGCCAGTAAGTACGGGACTCAAGCCTACGAGCAGTACTTC
TRBJ1-2 . . TRBV6-1 CASSAEQGYGYTF TGTGCCAGCAGTGCGGAGCAGGGGTATGGCTACACCTTC
TRBJ1-2 TRBD1 . TRBV6-1 CASSEGLGRTGDYGYTF TGTGCCAGCAGTGAGGGTCTGGGGAGAACAGGGGACTATGGCTACACCTTC
TRBJ1-5 . . TRBV6-5 CASNPITLPGAQHF TGTGCCAGCAACCCGATCACCCTCCCCGGGGCCCAGCATTTT
TRBJ2-6 TRBD1 once TRBV19 CASSITTGQGIWGANVLTF TGTGCCAGTAGTATTACAACGGGACAGGGGATTTGGGGGGCCAACGTCCTGACTTTC
TRBJ2-1 TRBD1 few TRBV19 CASSQGQGAHNEQFF TGTGCCAGTAGCCAAGGACAGGGGGCCCACAATGAGCAGTTCTTC
TRBJ1-1 . . TRBV18 CASSPQPNTEAFF TGTGCCAGCTCACCACAGCCAAACACTGAAGCTTTCTTT
TRBJ1-2 . . TRBV7-9 CSSSLLVNKIGF TGTTCCAGCAGCTTATTGGTTAATAAGATCGGCTTC
TRBJ1-4 . . TRBV30 CAWSVMAVEKLFF TGTGCCTGGAGTGTAATGGCTGTGGAAAAACTGTTTTTT
TRBJ2-5 . . TRBV4-2 CASSQDLELARQETQYF TGTGCCAGCAGCCAAGATTTGGAGCTAGCTCGACAAGAGACCCAGTACTTC
TRBJ2-7 . . TRBV18 CASSPFNPGTNEQYF TGTGCCAGCTCACCATTCAATCCAGGAACCAACGAGCAGTACTTC
TRBJ2-3 . . TRBV19 CASSIGFRFDTQYF TGTGCCAGTAGTATCGGGTTTAGGTTTGATACGCAGTATTTT